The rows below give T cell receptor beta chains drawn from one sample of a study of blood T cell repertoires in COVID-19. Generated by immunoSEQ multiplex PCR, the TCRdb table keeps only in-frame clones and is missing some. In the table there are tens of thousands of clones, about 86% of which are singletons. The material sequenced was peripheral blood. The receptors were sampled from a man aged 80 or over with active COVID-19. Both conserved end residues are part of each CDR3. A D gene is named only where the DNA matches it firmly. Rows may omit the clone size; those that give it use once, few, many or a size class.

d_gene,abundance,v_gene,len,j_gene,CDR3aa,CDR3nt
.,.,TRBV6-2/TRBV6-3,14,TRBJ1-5,CASSYGPNNQPQHF,TGTGCCAGCAGTTACGGGCCCAACAATCAGCCCCAGCATTTT
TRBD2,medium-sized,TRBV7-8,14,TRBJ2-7,CASSLAGGTYEQYF,TGTGCCAGCAGCTTAGCGGGAGGGACCTACGAGCAGTACTTC
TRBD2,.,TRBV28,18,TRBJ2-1,CASSLLGGLAPSYNEQFF,TGTGCCAGCAGTTTATTGGGAGGACTAGCGCCTTCCTACAATGAGCAGTTCTTC
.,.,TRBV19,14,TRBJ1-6,CASSSRGGDSPLHF,TGTGCCAGTAGTTCCCGGGGGGGGGATTCACCCCTCCACTTT
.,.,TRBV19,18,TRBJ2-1,CASTNIPPEGSSYNEQFF,TGTGCCAGTACCAATATCCCACCCGAGGGTTCCTCCTACAATGAGCAGTTCTTC
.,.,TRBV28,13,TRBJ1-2,CASSFTENYGYTF,TGTGCCAGCAGTTTCACAGAAAACTATGGCTACACCTTC
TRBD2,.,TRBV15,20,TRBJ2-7,CATSRDPPVPGLVTTYEQYF,TGTGCCACCAGCAGAGATCCCCCTGTACCGGGACTAGTAACGACCTACGAGCAGTACTTC
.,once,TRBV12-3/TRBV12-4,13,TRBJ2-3,CASSFYRESTQYF,TGTGCCAGCAGTTTTTACAGGGAGTCTACGCAGTATTTT
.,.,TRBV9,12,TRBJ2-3,CASSATPDTQYF,TGTGCCAGCAGCGCGACTCCAGATACGCAGTATTTT
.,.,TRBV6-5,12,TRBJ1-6,CASSYSGGPLHF,TGTGCCAGCAGTTACTCAGGCGGACCCCTCCACTTT
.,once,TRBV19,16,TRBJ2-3,CASSMGLVVFADTQYF,TGTGCCAGTAGTATGGGGCTAGTAGTGTTTGCAGATACGCAGTATTTT
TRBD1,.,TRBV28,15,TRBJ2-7,CASSSPGTGGYEQYF,TGTGCCAGCAGTTCCCCCGGGACAGGGGGTTACGAGCAGTACTTC
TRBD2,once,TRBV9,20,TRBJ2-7,CASSVEDSPGTSGRRAEQYF,TGTGCCAGCAGCGTAGAAGATAGTCCCGGGACTAGCGGGAGACGTGCCGAGCAGTACTTC
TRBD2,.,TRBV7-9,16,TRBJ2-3,CASSLDQGLAADTQYF,TGTGCCAGCAGCTTAGATCAGGGACTAGCGGCAGATACGCAGTATTTT
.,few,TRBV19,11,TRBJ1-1,CASKEGGKAFF,TGTGCCAGTAAGGAGGGGGGGAAAGCTTTCTTT
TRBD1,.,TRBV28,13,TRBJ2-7,CASFQGVGYEQYF,TGTGCTTCGTTCCAGGGGGTTGGCTACGAGCAGTACTTC
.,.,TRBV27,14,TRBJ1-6,CASSWAGNNSPLHF,TGTGCCAGCAGTTGGGCAGGGAATAATTCACCCCTCCACTTT
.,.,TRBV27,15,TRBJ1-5,CASSLALRGNQPQHF,TGTGCCAGCAGCTTGGCACTGAGGGGCAATCAGCCCCAGCATTTT
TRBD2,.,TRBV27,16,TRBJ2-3,CASRVGLAESTDTQYF,TGTGCCAGCAGAGTTGGACTAGCGGAGAGCACAGATACGCAGTATTTT
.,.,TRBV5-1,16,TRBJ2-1,CASSPNAGRGYNEQFF,TGCGCCAGCAGCCCAAACGCGGGGCGGGGCTACAATGAGCAGTTCTTC
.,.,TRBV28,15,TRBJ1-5,CASSPRTDGHQPQHF,TGTGCCAGCAGTCCGCGGACAGATGGCCATCAGCCCCAGCATTTT
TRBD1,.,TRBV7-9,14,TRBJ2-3,CATQQGASTDTQYF,TGTGCCACTCAGCAGGGGGCCAGCACAGATACGCAGTATTTT
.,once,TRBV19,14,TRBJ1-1,CASSRGHRDTEAFF,TGTGCCAGTAGTAGAGGCCACAGGGACACTGAAGCTTTCTTT
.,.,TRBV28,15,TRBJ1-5,CASSSHGGGQGPQHF,TGTGCCAGCAGTTCCCACGGGGGGGGCCAGGGGCCCCAGCATTTT
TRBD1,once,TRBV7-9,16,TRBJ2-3,CASSFGDRYTTDTQYF,TGTGCCAGCAGCTTTGGGGACAGGTACACCACAGATACGCAGTATTTT
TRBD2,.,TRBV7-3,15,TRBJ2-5,CASSLTGGRDETQYF,TGTGCCAGCAGCTTAACCGGGGGGAGGGACGAGACCCAGTACTTC